The 23 T cell receptor beta chains below all came from one sample that was sequenced in a study of T cells in Graves' hyperthyroidism and ophthalmopathy. Template material for amplifying TCR beta CDR3 regions consisted of RNA transcripts. When the TCR CDR3 underwent first-round RT-PCR, the HTBI primer set was used. TCRdb passed the multiplex PCR reads through MiXCR, listing each CDR3 protein once. Among about 600,000 distinct CDR3 sequences listed, over 12% were seen once. Input material: blood. The origin of the receptors is a woman in her late teens or twenties with Graves' ophthalmopathy.

This clonotype showed up many times. V usage is TRBV5-1 and J usage is TRBJ2-1; D is unclear. V lost 0 bases and J 8 bases, leaving 12 bases between the germline ends. Germline assignment: CDR1 SGHRS and CDR2 YFSETQ. The CDR3 is made up of 14 amino acids. The chain's CDR3 is CASSLAPRTYEQFF. The CDR3, as DNA: TGCGCCAGCAGCTTGGCCCCCCGTACCTATGAGCAGTTCTTC.

This clonotype was counted ten times or more. This rearrangement joins TRBV11-1 to TRBJ1-1, with D maybe TRBD1 (6 bases). This CDR3 is built from 14 residues. Per the germline V gene, CDR1 is SGHAT and CDR2 is FQDESV (reference sequence). Trimming cost V 4 bases and J 4 bases, with 13 bases left between them. The CDR3 protein is CASSSEEGGTEAFF. The CDR3 coding sequence is TGTGCCAGCAGCTCTGAGGAGGGGGGCACTGAAGCTTTCTTT.

At least ten counts were recorded for this clonotype. The rearrangement joins TRBV5-1 to TRBJ2-1; no reliable D call. The V and J ends lost 4 bases and 10 bases respectively, with 12 bases between them. The V gene's germline CDR1 is SGHRS and CDR2 YFSETQ. CDR3 length equals 12 residues. CDR3 sequence reads: CASSPQVDEQFF. The CDR3 region has the DNA TGCGCCAGCAGCCCTCAGGTTGACGAGCAGTTCTTC.

This clonotype was seen ten or more times. The V call is TRBV20-1, the J call TRBJ2-7; 11 bases map to TRBD2. The germline CDR1 and CDR2 sequences are DFQATT and SNEGSKA (reference sequence). J lost 2 bases, V lost 5 bases, and 5 bases had no gene match. The CDR3 sequence is 14 residues long. The CDR3: CSAALAGGTYEQYF. The DNA of the CDR3 is TGCAGTGCTGCCCTAGCGGGAGGCACCTACGAGCAGTACTTC.

As concerns this clonotype: It may be a read error: a sequence one base away is much more abundant. This chain connects TRBV9 to TRBJ2-1, with D maybe TRBD1 (5 bases). CDR1 and CDR2 from the germline V gene are SGDLS and YYNGEE. The CDR3 is made up of 15 amino acids. CDR3 sequence (DNA): TGTGTCAGCAGCGTAGGGGAAGGCTCCTACAATGAGCAGTTCTTC. As protein: CVSSVGEGSYNEQFF.

This clonotype was counted ten times or more. The chain couples TRBV19 to TRBJ1-1; D perhaps matches TRBD1 (5 bases). Germline V gives CDR1 LNHDA, CDR2 SQIVND (reference sequence). Trimming removed 8 bases from V and 3 bases from J, with 19 bases in between. CDR3 length: 15 residues. In DNA, the CDR3 is TGTGCCAGTTCCGGGACTCCACCGGGGGACACTGAAGCTTTCTTT. It yields the protein CASSGTPPGDTEAFF.

This clonotype was observed a few times. V is TRBV20-1 and J is TRBJ2-3; D call uncertain. Per germline, CDR1 DFQATT and CDR2 SNEGSKA (reference sequence). With 4 bases removed from V and 5 bases from J, the gap between germline ends came to 13 bases. The length of the CDR3 is 13 residues. CDR3: CSATETARDTQYF. The CDR3 DNA follows: TGCAGTGCTACGGAGACTGCCCGAGATACGCAGTATTTT.

This clonotype was recorded at least ten times. Germline and junction disagree at one end, which may indicate a read error. CDR3 region: CASREDRGASYGYTF. As DNA, the CDR3 is TGTGCCAGCAGGGAAGACAGGGGTGCGTCTTATGGCTACACCTTC. J is TRBJ1-2 and V is TRBV6-1, with 8 bases fitting TRBD1. The CDR3 extends over 15 amino acids. The germline CDR1 and CDR2 sequences are MNHNS and SASEGT.

This clonotype was observed many times. The chain recombines TRBV30 with TRBJ1-1; the D gene is possibly TRBD1 (5 bases). CDR1 is GTSNPN and CDR2 is SVGIG in the germline V gene (reference sequence). Trimming took off 4 bases at V and 1 base at J, with 7 bases between the two ends. This CDR3 is 12 amino acids long. The CDR3 DNA reads TGTGCCTGGACGACAGAGAACACTGAAGCTTTCTTT. It is translated as CAWTTENTEAFF.

This clonotype was found a few times. The chain combines TRBV12-3 or TRBV12-4 with TRBJ1-1; 10 bases fit TRBD1. CDR3 length: 19 residues. Losses at the gene ends were 3 bases for V and 4 bases for J; bases not matched to a gene: 17. The CDR3 DNA sequence: TGTGCCAGCAGTTTCGGGTTTGACAGGGGGCTATACATGGGCACTGAAGCTTTCTTT. Protein sequence: CASSFGFDRGLYMGTEAFF.

This clonotype was seen ten or more times. V usage is TRBV30 and J usage is TRBJ1-2; D not resolved. V lost 0 bases to trimming and J lost 8 bases, with 10 bases between them. The CDR3 runs to 12 residues. Germline assignment: CDR1 GTSNPN and CDR2 SVGIG (reference sequence). The CDR3 sequence is CAWSVQGRGYTF. CDR3 nucleotides: TGTGCCTGGAGTGTACAAGGGAGAGGCTACACCTTC.

This clonotype has a count of ten or more. J is TRBJ2-7 and V is TRBV6-1; a possible D gene is TRBD2 (6 bases). The CDR3 is 13 residues long. Between the trimmed V and J ends, which lost 6 bases and 6 bases, there was a span of 15 bases. CDR1 MNHNS and CDR2 SASEGT come from the germline V gene. CDR3 coding DNA: TGTGCCAGCAGCTTCAGGGAGGCCAGCGAGCAGTACTTC. This codes for CASSFREASEQYF.

This clonotype has ten or more counts. The chain is built from TRBV12-3 or TRBV12-4 and TRBJ1-4, with 8 bases lining up with TRBD1. Unmatched junction bases numbered 7, after V lost 6 bases and J lost 4 bases. This CDR3 is built from 15 residues. The CDR3 nucleotides are TGTGCCAGCAGACTGGGGACAGGCCTTAATGAAAAACTGTTTTTT. Encoded protein: CASRLGTGLNEKLFF.

This clonotype came up many times. The chain has TRBV20-1 and TRBJ2-7; D remains unclear. Trimming shortened V by 3 bases and J by 7 bases, and 10 bases separated the two germline ends. Germline V gene sequence: CDR1 DFQATT, CDR2 SNEGSKA (reference sequence). CDR3 length equals 11 residues. The CDR3, as DNA: TGCAGTGCTAGGGAAGGTGAAGAGCAGTACTTC. Amino acid sequence: CSAREGEEQYF.

Many counts were recorded for this clonotype. The gene calls are TRBV10-3 and TRBJ1-2, with 8 positions matching TRBD1. The CDR3 runs to 16 residues. J gave up 8 bases and V 7 bases, and 18 bases lay outside the gene matches. In germline, CDR1 is ENHRY, CDR2 SYGVKD. CDR3 bases: TGTGCCATCAACGAGGACAGGGAGCGCTATGGAGGGGGCTACACCTTC. Protein: CAINEDRERYGGGYTF.

In its sample, this clonotype was seen many times. This chain connects TRBV9 to TRBJ1-5; 8 nucleotides line up with TRBD1. The CDR3 is 16 residues long. CDR1 is SGDLS, CDR2 YYNGEE, per germline. V dropped 3 bases and J dropped 2; count of bases not matched to a gene: 7. CDR3 protein: CASSDGQGRGNQPQHF. CDR3 sequence (DNA): TGTGCCAGCAGCGACGGACAGGGACGAGGCAATCAGCCCCAGCATTTT.

This clonotype was seen many times. The chain has TRBV6-1 and TRBJ2-1; maybe TRBD2 (5 bases). Germline CDR1 reads MNHNS; CDR2 reads SASEGT. With 1 base removed from V and 5 bases from J, the gap between germline ends came to 12 bases. CDR3 length: 15 amino acids. This CDR3 is CASSEVAGLNNEQFF. In nucleotides, the CDR3 is TGTGCCAGCAGTGAAGTGGCCGGACTGAACAATGAGCAGTTCTTC.

This clonotype was recorded many times. This rearrangement joins TRBV5-6 to TRBJ2-7; 10 bases line up with TRBD1. Germline CDR1 SGHDT, CDR2 YYEEEE. The CDR3 spans 15 residues. After removal of 4 bases from V and 3 bases from J, the junction contained 7 bases not matched to a gene. The CDR3 DNA is TGTGCCAGCAGCCCCGGGACAGGGGCCGTCTACGAGCAGTACTTC. Its translation is CASSPGTGAVYEQYF.

This clonotype occurred many times. V usage is TRBV9 and J usage is TRBJ2-7, with D hard to call. Trimming took 4 bases from V and 2 from J, leaving 16 bases between them. CDR1 SGDLS and CDR2 YYNGEE come from the germline V gene. The CDR3 extends over 15 amino acids. The chain's CDR3 is CASSSGPDLTYEQYF. As DNA, the CDR3 is TGTGCCAGCAGCTCCGGACCAGACCTAACCTACGAGCAGTACTTC.

This clonotype was seen many times. The chain has TRBV9 and TRBJ2-3, with a possible D match to TRBD2 (5 bases). Trimming stripped 1 base from V and 6 bases from J, with 12 bases between. This CDR3 is 14 amino acids long. The V gene's germline CDR1 is SGDLS and CDR2 YYNGEE. In DNA, the CDR3 is TGTGCCAGCAGCGTACGGGAAATGTGGGATACGCAGTATTTT. Protein sequence: CASSVREMWDTQYF.

This clonotype was seen at least ten times. The chain is built from TRBV7-3 and TRBJ1-1, with TRBD1 matching over 7 bases. CDR1 and CDR2 from the germline V gene are SGHTA and FQGTGA. V lost 4 bases, J lost 3 bases, and 2 bases stayed unmatched. The CDR3 runs 13 residues. DNA for the CDR3: TGTGCCAGCAGCTACGGACAGGACACTGAAGCTTTCTTT. Amino acids: CASSYGQDTEAFF.

This clonotype came up many times. The J gene is TRBJ2-2, the V gene TRBV7-9; D possibly matches TRBD1 or TRBD2 (5 bases each). Germline V gene data show CDR1 as SEHNR and CDR2 as FQNEAQ (reference sequence). The CDR3 sequence is 15 residues long. Trimming shortened V by 8 bases and J by 0 bases, and 13 bases separated the two germline ends. This CDR3 is CASCTGTTNTGELFF. DNA for the CDR3: TGTGCCAGCTGCACCGGGACGACGAACACCGGGGAGCTGTTTTTT.

This clonotype was observed at least ten times. The genes are TRBV9 and TRBJ2-1; unclear D gene. The germline V gene encodes CDR1 SGDLS and CDR2 YYNGEE. This CDR3 comprises 15 residues. V was cut by 0 bases and J by 0 bases, with 7 bases left in between. CDR3 region: CASSVGASSYNEQFF. The CDR3 DNA reads as TGTGCCAGCAGCGTAGGGGCTAGCTCCTACAATGAGCAGTTCTTC.